Many counts were recorded for the clone carrying this T cell receptor beta chain. Its target is unknown. Researchers took RNA transcripts and amplified TCR beta CDR3 regions from them. In the first round, RT-PCR was carried out with HTBI primers, and a multiplex PCR formed the second round. MiXCR, run by TCRdb on the multiplex PCR reads, gives a single entry per CDR3 protein. The sample consists of about 370,000 distinct CDR3 sequences, approximately 18% of them appearing once. This sample was included in a study of Graves' ophthalmopathy and Graves' hyperthyroidism. On the study more broadly: There was a collection of peripheral blood at initial diagnosis, before any treatment. Study outcomes and limitations: A majority of expanded thyroid clonotypes exceeding 0.001 frequency were likewise present in blood. The model reached just under 71% sensitivity and around 74% specificity for predicting ophthalmopathy progression.

V shed 6 bases and J shed 2 bases, with 11 bases lying between them. Germline V gene sequence: CDR1 DFQATT, CDR2 SNEGSKA (reference sequence). The CDR3 is 12 amino acids. Sequencing input: peripheral blood. V and J are TRBV20-1 and TRBJ2-7; no clear D gene. The clonotype was recovered from an adult woman with stable Graves' hyperthyroidism. CDR3 protein: CSAPARTYEQYF. For the CDR3, the DNA is TGCAGTGCCCCAGCCCGCACCTACGAGCAGTACTTC.